Listed here is a single T cell receptor (beta chain). This sample was included in a study of OX40 agonist ivuxolimab in advanced cancers. Method: immunoSEQ multiplex PCR; TCRdb's copy keeps in-frame clones and lacks some. The repertoire has tens of thousands of clones, 92% of them found once; the top ten carry about 3%. V lost 5 bases and J lost 4; bases outside the gene matches: 10. Germline lookup yields CDR1 SGHNT and CDR2 YENEEA. This CDR3 has 17 residues. This sample comprised CD4+ or CD8+ T cells sorted from blood, obtained in a trial of the OX40 agonist ivuxolimab. The chain uses TRBV11-3 and TRBJ2-2, with 10 bases that match TRBD1. This clonotype was sampled from an adult with an advanced solid tumor such as melanoma, head and neck, liver or kidney cancer. CDR3 amino acids: CASSIQGQGVFTGELFF. CDR3 DNA: TGTGCCAGCAGCATACAAGGACAGGGGGTTTTCACCGGGGAGCTGTTTTTT.